This TCR beta chain appears in the sequencing data of a study of blood T cell repertoires in COVID-19. Sequenced by immunoSEQ multiplex PCR; TCRdb stores in-frame clones only, minus some. The table records 100,000 to 150,000 clones, about 89% of them present only once. This clone was counted ten times or more. Losses at the gene ends were 9 bases for V and 0 bases for J; bases not matched to a gene: 5. Germline assignment: CDR1 MNHEY and CDR2 SVGAGI. The CDR3 consists of 14 residues. Sequenced sample: peripheral blood. The gene calls are TRBV6-5 and TRBJ1-3, with 7 bases aligning to TRBD1. This clonotype was obtained from a man between 60 and 75 years old with COVID-19, enrolled during active disease. The CDR3 nucleotides are TGTGCCAGGCCGGGACAGCACTCTGGAAACACCATATATTTT. It yields the protein CARPGQHSGNTIYF.